These 30 T cell receptor beta chains were all obtained from the same sample, sequenced in a study of T cell changes during pregnancy in multiple sclerosis. TCRdb keeps only in-frame clones here, not all; method: immunoSEQ multiplex PCR. Among nearly 25,000 clones listed, around 89% were seen once. The sample here was CD4+ T cells from peripheral blood mononuclear cells, taken in the first trimester of pregnancy. Receptor source: a female donor in good health, enrolled as a control in a pregnancy study.

The chain has TRBV7-2 and TRBJ2-3; 10 positions agree with TRBD2. V trimming: 5 bases; J trimming: 7 bases; junction bases outside the gene matches: 9. CDR1 SGHTA and CDR2 FQGNSA come from the germline V gene. This CDR3 is built from 15 residues. The DNA of the CDR3 is TGTGCCAGCAGCCCTCAGAGCGGGGGGGCGAATACGCAGTATTTT. This gives the protein CASSPQSGGANTQYF.

This chain connects TRBV5-4 to TRBJ2-3; 13 bases line up with TRBD2. Trimming at V came to 4 bases and at J to 3 bases, leaving 2 bases not matched to a gene. The CDR3 runs 15 residues. Germline CDR1 reads SGHNT; CDR2 reads YYREEE (reference sequence). The CDR3 loop is CASSGGLAGTDTQYF. CDR3 bases: TGTGCCAGCAGCGGGGGACTAGCGGGAACAGATACGCAGTATTTT.

This clone was seen a single time. The chain carries TRBV6-1 and TRBJ1-2; no definite D call. From germline, CDR1 is MNHNS and CDR2 SASEGT. Trimming took 6 bases from V and 4 from J, leaving 6 bases between them. The CDR3 has 11 amino acids. The CDR3 nucleotides are TGTGCCAGCAGGAACAGCTATGGCTACACCTTC. Residues: CASRNSYGYTF.

V and J are TRBV5-1 and TRBJ2-7; 11 bases are shared with TRBD2. Germline CDR1 SGHRS, CDR2 YFSETQ. Trimming removed 3 bases from V and 3 bases from J; junction bases left unmatched: 14. The CDR3 loop spans 18 amino acids. The CDR3: CASSSMFKGTSGVYEQYF. DNA for the CDR3: TGCGCCAGCAGCTCTATGTTCAAAGGGACTAGCGGAGTCTACGAGCAGTACTTC.

The rearrangement joins TRBV19 to TRBJ2-7; D remains ambiguous. CDR1 and CDR2 (germline): LNHDA, SQIVND (reference sequence). The V end lost 3 bases, the J end lost 1 base, and 7 bases lay between the germline ends. The CDR3 is made up of 13 amino acids. CDR3 protein: CASSMRQSYEQYF. DNA of the CDR3: TGTGCCAGTAGTATGCGGCAGTCCTACGAGCAGTACTTC.

Here the CDR3 reads CASSQGAETNYGYTF. The DNA for the CDR3 is TGTGCCAGCAGCCAAGGGGCCGAAACTAACTATGGCTACACCTTC. The rearrangement links TRBV4-2 to TRBJ1-2; D ambiguous. V gave up 1 base and J gave up 0 bases, with 9 bases separating them. CDR1 and CDR2 (germline): LGHNA, YNFKEQ. The CDR3 spans 15 residues.

The chain links TRBV9 to TRBJ1-4, with TRBD1 matching over 8 bases. Germline V CDR1 and CDR2: SGDLS, YYNGEE. The CDR3 runs to 14 residues. The J segment lost 8 bases and the V segment lost 0 bases, leaving 3 bases of the junction unmatched. The CDR3 DNA sequence: TGTGCCAGCAGCGTAGGACAGGGGAGAGAAAAACTGTTTTTT. Residues: CASSVGQGREKLFF.

The chain combines TRBV6-6 with TRBJ2-7; TRBD2 agrees at 10 bases. Germline CDR1 is MNHNY and CDR2 is SVGAGI (reference sequence). The CDR3 has 13 residues. V shed 8 bases and J 0 bases; nucleotides not matched to a gene: 1. The CDR3: CASASGGSYEQYF. CDR3 DNA: TGTGCCAGCGCTAGCGGGGGCTCCTACGAGCAGTACTTC.

The CDR3 is CASGSGGYEQYF. In nucleotides, the CDR3 is TGTGCCAGCGGTAGCGGGGGCTACGAGCAGTACTTC. The chain couples TRBV5-4 to TRBJ2-7; 9 nucleotides line up with TRBD2. Germline CDR1 SGHNT, CDR2 YYREEE (reference sequence). V dropped 7 bases and J dropped 3; count of bases not matched to a gene: 2. The CDR3 has 12 residues.

V and J are TRBV7-9 and TRBJ2-5; TRBD2 might be the D (5 bases). CDR3 length: 15 amino acids. V gave up 5 bases and J gave up 5 bases, with 18 bases separating them. From germline, CDR1 is SEHNR and CDR2 FQNEAQ (reference sequence). Written as DNA, the CDR3 is TGTGCCAGCAGCCAAGGTTTGAGGGAAGGCGAGACCCAGTACTTC. This gives the protein CASSQGLREGETQYF.

The rearrangement links TRBV2 to TRBJ2-7; D remains ambiguous. The ends were cut back, 2 bases at V and 5 bases at J, with 13 bases in the middle. The CDR3 spans 14 residues. In germline, CDR1 is SNHLY, CDR2 FYNNEI. CDR3 nucleotide sequence: TGTGCCAGCAGTGAATGGTACAGTCTCCACGAGCAGTACTTC. It yields the protein CASSEWYSLHEQYF.

CDR3 DNA: TGCGCCAGCAGCCAAGATCGGGCAGGGGATGTAAGCTACTCTGGAAACACCATATATTTT. This translates into CASSQDRAGDVSYSGNTIYF. This sequence joins TRBV4-1 and TRBJ1-3, with D perhaps matching TRBD1 (6 bases). CDR3 length: 20 residues. CDR1 and CDR2 (germline): MGHRA, YSYEKL. The V gene lost 0 bases and the J gene lost 0 bases, with 21 bases spanning the gap.

The V call is TRBV6-4, the J call TRBJ1-1, with 7 bases identical to TRBD1. The CDR3 is made up of 13 amino acids. CDR1 and CDR2 (germline): MRHNA, SNTAGT. V shed 4 bases, J shed 4 bases, and the junction held 3 bases outside the gene matches. The CDR3 sequence: CASSVYRGTEAFF. CDR3 in DNA: TGTGCCAGCAGTGTATACAGGGGCACTGAAGCTTTCTTT.

The rearrangement links TRBV2 to TRBJ2-1; 11 nucleotides agree with TRBD2. This CDR3 region has 18 residues. The V and J ends lost 2 bases and 9 bases, in that order; junction bases with no gene match: 15. Germline lookup yields CDR1 SNHLY and CDR2 FYNNEI. CDR3 residues: CASSEKLAGENVGSEQFF. CDR3 bases: TGTGCCAGCAGTGAAAAACTAGCGGGAGAAAATGTTGGTAGTGAGCAGTTCTTC. The full variable domain, rest sourced from reference TRBV2 and TRBJ2-1, is EPEVTQTPSHQVTQMGQEVILRCVPISNHLYFYWYRQILGQKVEFLVSFYNNEISEKSEIFDDQFSVERPDGSNFTLKIRSTKLEDSAMYFCASSEKLAGENVGSEQFFGPGTRLTVL.

DNA for the CDR3: TGTGCCATCAGATCCGGACAGGATAGCAATCAGCCCCAGCATTTT. It specifies CAIRSGQDSNQPQHF. This sequence joins TRBV10-3 and TRBJ1-5, with 7 bases identical to TRBD1. Trimming cost V 6 bases and J 0 bases; bases outside gene matches: 5. CDR1 is ENHRY and CDR2 is SYGVKD in the germline V gene. This CDR3 is built from 15 residues.

The chain is built from TRBV6-5 and TRBJ2-7; 7 bases agree with TRBD2. The CDR3 has 14 residues. Unmatched junction bases numbered 7, after V lost 4 bases and J lost 4 bases. Germline lookup yields CDR1 MNHEY and CDR2 SVGAGI. The CDR3 bases are TGTGCCAGCAGTTCAAGGGAGGGAGGATACGAGCAGTACTTC. It codes for CASSSREGGYEQYF.

The chain links TRBV10-3 to TRBJ2-5; D uncertain. Deletions cut 5 bases from V and 4 bases from J, with 5 bases between. The CDR3 covers 11 residues. CDR1 is ENHRY, CDR2 SYGVKD, per germline. CDR3 loop: CAISSSETQYF. CDR3 in DNA: TGTGCCATCAGTTCCTCAGAGACCCAGTACTTC.

The rearrangement joins TRBV7-8 to TRBJ2-5; a possible D gene is TRBD2 (5 bases). Germline V gene lookup returns CDR1 SGHVS and CDR2 FQNEAQ. The CDR3 is 16 amino acids. Trimming cost V 5 bases and J 0 bases, with 16 bases left between them. The DNA for the CDR3 is TGTGCCAGCAGCACCACTAGAGACCCGTACCAAGAGACCCAGTACTTC. Translated: CASSTTRDPYQETQYF.

The table lists this clone with a few counts. This rearrangement joins TRBV7-9 to TRBJ2-2; D may be TRBD1 (6 bases). V was clipped by 5 bases and J by 5 bases, with 15 bases between them. The germline V gene encodes CDR1 SEHNR and CDR2 FQNEAQ (reference sequence). CDR3 size: 15 residues. This CDR3 reads CASSLLDRPTGELFF. CDR3 sequence (DNA): TGTGCCAGCAGCCTGTTGGACAGACCGACCGGGGAGCTGTTTTTT.

This clone was counted between two and nine times. The J gene is TRBJ1-2, the V gene TRBV6-5; TRBD1 matches 9 bases. The CDR3 runs to 16 residues. CDR1 MNHEY and CDR2 SVGAGI come from the germline V gene. With 1 base clipped from V and 5 bases from J, the junction kept 8 bases outside the gene matches. CDR3 residues: CASSYFNRDRVYGYTF. CDR3 bases: TGTGCCAGCAGTTACTTTAACCGGGACAGGGTATATGGCTACACCTTC.

This chain uses TRBV13 with TRBJ2-1, with a possible D match to TRBD2 (6 bases). V was clipped by 5 bases and J by 0 bases, with 20 bases between them. This CDR3 comprises 18 residues. Per germline, CDR1 PRHDT and CDR2 FYEKMQ (reference sequence). In nucleotides, the CDR3 is TGTGCCAGCAGCGAACCGGGACTTATGATAAGCTCCTACAATGAGCAGTTCTTC. This encodes CASSEPGLMISSYNEQFF.

The chain is built from TRBV7-3 and TRBJ2-7; a weak D match, TRBD1 (5 bases). Trimming removed 4 bases from V and 8 bases from J, with 21 bases in between. From germline, CDR1 is SGHTA and CDR2 FQGTGA. The CDR3 runs to 15 residues. The CDR3 reads CASSSNQDLTVKQYF. The CDR3 region has the DNA TGTGCCAGCAGCTCCAACCAGGACCTGACAGTGAAGCAGTACTTC.

This clone was found once. Germline is not matched at one junction end, which may reflect a read error. This chain uses TRBV11-2 with TRBJ2-7; 8 bases map to TRBD2. CDR3 size: 14 residues. Germline assignment: CDR1 SGHAT and CDR2 FQNNGV. CDR3 in amino acids: CVSSLTGGTYEQYF. In DNA, the CDR3 is TGTGTCAGCAGCTTAACGGGGGGGACCTACGAGCAGTACTTC.

V is TRBV5-1 and J is TRBJ2-7, with D uncertain. The CDR3 is 12 amino acids. Germline V gives CDR1 SGHRS, CDR2 YFSETQ. Trimming took off 5 bases at V and 1 base at J, with 7 bases between the two ends. The CDR3 DNA reads TGCGCCAGCAGGGAGAGATCCTACGAGCAGTACTTC. Translation gives CASRERSYEQYF. The full variable domain, with the rest looked up from reference TRBV5-1 and TRBJ2-7, is KAGVTQTPRYLIKTRGQQVTLSCSPISGHRSVSWYQQTPGQGLQFLFEYFSETQRNKGNFPGRFSGRQFSNSRSEMNVSTLELGDSALYLCASRERSYEQYFGPGTRLTVT.

This clone showed up just once. The chain recombines TRBV18 with TRBJ1-5, with D tentatively TRBD1 (6 bases). Germline V gene lookup returns CDR1 KGHSH and CDR2 LQKENI. This CDR3 region has 17 residues. Trimming took off 2 bases at V and 2 bases at J, with 16 bases between the two ends. The CDR3 nucleotides read TGTGCCAGCTCACCAGTACGTCAAAACAGGGGCAATCAGCCCCAGCATTTT. This translates into CASSPVRQNRGNQPQHF.

J is TRBJ2-6 and V is TRBV5-6; D ambiguous. Germline V CDR1 and CDR2: SGHDT, YYEEEE. The CDR3 is made up of 15 amino acids. With 3 bases removed from V and 3 bases from J, the gap between germline ends came to 10 bases. CDR3 sequence (DNA): TGTGCCAGCAGCTCTAGGAGACTTGGGGCCAACGTCCTGACTTTC. It encodes CASSSRRLGANVLTF.

This clone showed up just once. This chain uses TRBV5-1 with TRBJ2-6, with 10 bases matching TRBD2. The V segment lost 4 bases and the J segment 0 bases; nucleotides outside the gene matches: 7. The CDR3 sequence is 18 residues long. Germline CDR1 SGHRS, CDR2 YFSETQ. The CDR3 bases are TGCGCCAGCAGCAGAATAGCGGGGGGAAACTCTGGGGCCAACGTCCTGACTTTC. Its protein product is CASSRIAGGNSGANVLTF.

V is TRBV4-2 and J is TRBJ1-2, with TRBD1 matching 9 bases. J gave up 7 bases and V 4 bases, and 10 bases lay outside the gene matches. The CDR3 runs 15 residues. CDR1 and CDR2 from the germline V gene are LGHNA and YNFKEQ. CDR3 DNA: TGTGCCAGCAGCCCACCTCAACAGGGGGCGAGTGGCTACACCTTC. It yields the protein CASSPPQQGASGYTF.

CDR3 nucleotides: TGTGCCAGCCTGTCCACTAGCGGGAGGGCCTTCTCCTACAATGAGCAGTTCTTC. Its translation is CASLSTSGRAFSYNEQFF. This sequence joins TRBV7-9 and TRBJ2-1, with 13 bases aligning to TRBD2. The CDR3 has 18 residues. With 8 bases clipped from V and 0 bases from J, the junction kept 10 bases outside the gene matches. Germline CDR1 and CDR2: SEHNR and FQNEAQ (reference sequence).

This chain connects TRBV11-2 to TRBJ2-1; D might be TRBD2 (6 bases). The CDR3 is 15 amino acids. With 0 bases removed from V and 2 bases from J, the gap between germline ends came to 8 bases. Germline CDR1 and CDR2: SGHAT and FQNNGV. The CDR3 spells CASSLEPGAYNEQFF. The CDR3 region has the DNA TGTGCCAGCAGCTTAGAACCGGGGGCCTACAATGAGCAGTTCTTC.